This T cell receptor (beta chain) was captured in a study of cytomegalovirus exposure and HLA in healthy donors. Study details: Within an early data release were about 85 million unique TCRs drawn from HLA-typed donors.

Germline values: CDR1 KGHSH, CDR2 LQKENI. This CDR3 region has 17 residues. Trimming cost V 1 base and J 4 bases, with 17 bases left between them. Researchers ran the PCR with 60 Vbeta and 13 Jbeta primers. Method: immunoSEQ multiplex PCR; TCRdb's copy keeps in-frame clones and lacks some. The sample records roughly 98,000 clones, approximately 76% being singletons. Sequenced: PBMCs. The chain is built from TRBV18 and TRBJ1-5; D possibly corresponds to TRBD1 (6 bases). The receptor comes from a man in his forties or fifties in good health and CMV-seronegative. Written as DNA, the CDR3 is TGTGCCAGCTCACCACTGCACAGGGCGGGTACGAATCAGCCCCAGCATTTT. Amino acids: CASSPLHRAGTNQPQHF.